These 15 T cell receptor beta chains originate from one sample sequenced in a study of shared clonotypes between healthy human individuals. The assay was immunoSEQ multiplex PCR, and TCRdb's table has in-frame clones only and misses some. Seen here are about 480,000 clones, roughly 78% observed once, and the top ten hold approximately 12%. Material: PBMCs. The origin of the receptors is a woman between 40 and 50 years old in good health. Some clones in this sample may be carry-over from other donors' samples.

This clone was detected a few times. Other DNA sequences within the sample encode an identical CDR3. The chain carries TRBV7-3 and TRBJ2-2, with D possibly called TRBD1 or TRBD2 (5 bases each). V lost 2 bases and J lost 1, with 11 bases in between. From germline, CDR1 is SGHTA and CDR2 FQGTGA. The CDR3 sequence is 16 residues long. CDR3: CASSLLPGQNTGELFF. The CDR3 bases are TGTGCCAGCAGCTTACTTCCGGGGCAGAACACCGGGGAGCTGTTTTTT.

The V gene is TRBV19, the J gene TRBJ2-7; TRBD1 matches at 7 bases. V dropped 3 bases and J dropped 3; count of bases not matched to a gene: 8. This CDR3 region has 15 residues. Germline lookup yields CDR1 LNHDA and CDR2 SQIVND (reference sequence). The CDR3 nucleotides read TGTGCCAGTAGTATTAACAGGGGATGGGACTACGAGCAGTACTTC. It codes for CASSINRGWDYEQYF.

The chain links TRBV18 to TRBJ2-7; D unresolved. The V gene lost 0 bases and the J gene lost 4 bases, with 10 bases spanning the gap. The CDR3 is made up of 14 amino acids. CDR1 KGHSH and CDR2 LQKENI come from the germline V gene. CDR3 loop: CASSPPARRYEQYF. The CDR3 DNA reads TGTGCCAGCTCACCACCGGCGCGAAGATACGAGCAGTACTTC.

The rearrangement joins TRBV5-1 to TRBJ2-1, with TRBD2 matching over 11 bases. V lost 0 bases to trimming and J lost 6 bases; unmatched junction nucleotides: 5. Germline V lookup: CDR1 SGHRS, CDR2 YFSETQ. The CDR3 has 16 amino acids. The CDR3 is CASSLEGTSGLNEQFF. The CDR3 bases are TGCGCCAGCAGCTTGGAGGGGACTAGCGGCCTCAATGAGCAGTTCTTC.

The J gene is TRBJ2-7, the V gene TRBV5-1, with 7 nucleotides matching TRBD1. Germline values: CDR1 SGHRS, CDR2 YFSETQ. V shed 0 bases and J 0 bases; nucleotides not matched to a gene: 3. CDR3 size: 15 residues. The CDR3 DNA is TGCGCCAGCAGCTTGGTAGGGACAGACTCCTACGAGCAGTACTTC. It specifies CASSLVGTDSYEQYF. Full variable domain (missing parts from reference TRBV5-1 and TRBJ2-7): KAGVTQTPRYLIKTRGQQVTLSCSPISGHRSVSWYQQTPGQGLQFLFEYFSETQRNKGNFPGRFSGRQFSNSRSEMNVSTLELGDSALYLCASSLVGTDSYEQYFGPGTRLTVT.

This chain joins TRBV11-2 and TRBJ1-5; D not certain. Germline CDR1 reads SGHAT; CDR2 reads FQNNGV. The CDR3 length is 13 residues. Trimming stripped 1 base from V and 3 bases from J, with 4 bases between. CDR3 loop: CASSLGFNQPQHF. The CDR3 DNA reads as TGTGCCAGCAGCTTAGGGTTCAATCAGCCCCAGCATTTT.

The rearrangement joins TRBV28 to TRBJ2-3; D unclear. CDR3 size: 13 residues. The V gene lost 6 bases and the J gene lost 3 bases, with 10 bases spanning the gap. Germline CDR1 and CDR2: MDHEN and SYDVKM. For the CDR3, the DNA is TGTGCCAGCAGCCAAGGCGCTACAGATACGCAGTATTTT. Residues: CASSQGATDTQYF.

This chain links TRBV7-2 with TRBJ1-2; no firm D call. Germline CDR1 and CDR2: SGHTA and FQGNSA. The CDR3 is 15 amino acids. V lost 3 bases to trimming and J lost 3 bases, with 14 bases between them. The CDR3 DNA is TGTGCCAGCAGCTTCAGGTCAAGCGGATACTATGGCTACACCTTC. It encodes CASSFRSSGYYGYTF.

This clone was recorded a few times. The chain employs TRBV27 and TRBJ2-2; 10 nucleotides match TRBD2. V trimming: 3 bases; J trimming: 6 bases; junction bases outside the gene matches: 4. Per germline, CDR1 MNHEY and CDR2 SMNVEV (reference sequence). This CDR3 is 15 amino acids long. CDR3 DNA sequence: TGTGCCAGCAGTTTTACTAGCGGGATTGCCGGGGAGCTGTTTTTT. Its translation: CASSFTSGIAGELFF.

The V and J genes are TRBV27 and TRBJ2-1; D uncertain. The CDR3 extends over 14 amino acids. V lost 6 bases to trimming and J lost 5 bases, with 14 bases between them. The V gene's germline CDR1 is MNHEY and CDR2 SMNVEV (reference sequence). The CDR3 is CASSPLLPNNEQFF. The CDR3 DNA reads TGTGCCAGCAGCCCCCTGCTGCCGAACAATGAGCAGTTCTTC.

V and J are TRBV19 and TRBJ1-1; D remains ambiguous. V was shortened by 6 bases and J by 0 bases, with 8 bases between the two germline ends. This CDR3 comprises 13 residues. Germline-derived CDR1 and CDR2 are LNHDA and SQIVND (reference sequence). CDR3: CASSTQVNTEAFF. CDR3 DNA: TGTGCCAGTAGCACTCAGGTGAACACTGAAGCTTTCTTT.

This clone was seen a few times. J is TRBJ2-7 and V is TRBV19; D is possibly TRBD1 (6 bases). The ends were cut back, 7 bases at V and 3 bases at J, with 16 bases in the middle. CDR3 size: 14 residues. The germline V gene encodes CDR1 LNHDA and CDR2 SQIVND (reference sequence). DNA for the CDR3: TGTGCCAGTATGTCGGCAGGGGTGGGCTACGAGCAGTACTTC. Its protein product is CASMSAGVGYEQYF.

This clone has a handful of counts. The chain recombines TRBV5-1 with TRBJ2-2; the D is unclear. The germline V gene encodes CDR1 SGHRS and CDR2 YFSETQ. V lost 0 bases and J 7 bases, leaving 10 bases between the germline ends. This CDR3 is built from 14 residues. Written as DNA, the CDR3 is TGCGCCAGCAGCTTGGTGTTAGGTAGCGGGGAGCTGTTTTTT. Its translation: CASSLVLGSGELFF.

This clone was observed a few times. The chain combines TRBV28 with TRBJ2-6; 8 bases map to TRBD1. The CDR3 sequence is 17 residues long. CDR1 is MDHEN, CDR2 SYDVKM, per germline. Trimming at V came to 7 bases and at J to 0 bases, leaving 8 bases not matched to a gene. In nucleotides, the CDR3 is TGTGCCAGCACCTTCGACAGGGGTACCTCTGGGGCCAACGTCCTGACTTTC. Its translation is CASTFDRGTSGANVLTF. The full variable domain, with the rest looked up from reference TRBV28 and TRBJ2-6, is DVKVTQSSRYLVKRTGEKVFLECVQDMDHENMFWYRQDPGLGLRLIYFSYDVKMKEKGDIPEGYSVSREKKERFSLILESASTNQTSMYLCASTFDRGTSGANVLTFGAGSRLTVL.

This sequence joins TRBV27 and TRBJ2-4; D possibly uses TRBD1 or TRBD2 (5 bases each). Looked up from germline, CDR1 is MNHEY and CDR2 is SMNVEV (reference sequence). V was clipped by 4 bases and J by 8 bases, with 12 bases between them. This CDR3 is built from 13 residues. CDR3 nucleotide sequence: TGTGCCAGCAGTTCTTCTCAGGGAGACATTCAGTACTTC. It translates to CASSSSQGDIQYF.